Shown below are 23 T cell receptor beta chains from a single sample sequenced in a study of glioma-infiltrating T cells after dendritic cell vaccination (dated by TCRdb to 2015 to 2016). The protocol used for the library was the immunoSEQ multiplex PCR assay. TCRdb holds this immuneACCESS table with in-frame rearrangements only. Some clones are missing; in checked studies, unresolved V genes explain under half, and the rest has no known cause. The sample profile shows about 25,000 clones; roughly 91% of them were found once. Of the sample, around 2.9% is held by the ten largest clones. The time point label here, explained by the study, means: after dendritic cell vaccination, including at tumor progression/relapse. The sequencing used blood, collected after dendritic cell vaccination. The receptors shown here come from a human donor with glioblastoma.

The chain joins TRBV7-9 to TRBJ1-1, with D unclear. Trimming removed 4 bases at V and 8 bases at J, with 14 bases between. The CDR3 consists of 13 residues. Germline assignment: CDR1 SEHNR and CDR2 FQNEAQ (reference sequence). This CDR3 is CASSSTGNSEAFF. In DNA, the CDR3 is TGTGCCAGCAGCTCCACCGGGAACAGCGAAGCTTTCTTT.

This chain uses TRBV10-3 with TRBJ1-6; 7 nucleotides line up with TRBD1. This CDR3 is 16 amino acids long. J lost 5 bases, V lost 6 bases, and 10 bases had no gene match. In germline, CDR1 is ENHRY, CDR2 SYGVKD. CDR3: CAIRGPPGTDNSPLHF. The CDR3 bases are TGTGCCATCAGGGGTCCTCCGGGGACAGATAATTCACCCCTCCACTTT.

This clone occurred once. The CDR3 is CASSSERGWLFF. In DNA form, the CDR3 reads TGTGCCAGCAGTTCTGAGCGGGGATGGCTGTTTTTT. The V gene is TRBV9, the J gene TRBJ2-2; 7 nucleotides agree with TRBD2. Trimming took 5 bases from V and 13 from J; bases not matched to a gene: 8. The CDR3 covers 12 residues. CDR1 and CDR2 (germline): SGDLS, YYNGEE.

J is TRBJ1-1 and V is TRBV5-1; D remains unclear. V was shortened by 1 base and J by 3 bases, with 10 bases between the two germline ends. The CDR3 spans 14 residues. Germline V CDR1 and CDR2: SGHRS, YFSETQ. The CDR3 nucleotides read TGCGCCAGCAGCTTGTTCCCGGAGGACACTGAAGCTTTCTTT. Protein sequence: CASSLFPEDTEAFF.

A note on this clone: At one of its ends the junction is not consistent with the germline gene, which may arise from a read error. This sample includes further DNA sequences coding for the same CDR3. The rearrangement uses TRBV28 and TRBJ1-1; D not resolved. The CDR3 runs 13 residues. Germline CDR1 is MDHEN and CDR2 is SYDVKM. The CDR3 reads CASSLGMNTEAFF. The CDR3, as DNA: TGTGCCAGCAGTTTGGGCATGAACACTGAAGCCTTCTTT.

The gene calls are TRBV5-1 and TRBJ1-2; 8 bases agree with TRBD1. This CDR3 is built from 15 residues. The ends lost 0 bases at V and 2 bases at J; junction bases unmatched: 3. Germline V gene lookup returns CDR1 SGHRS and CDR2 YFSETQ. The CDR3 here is CASSLGTGQNYGYTF. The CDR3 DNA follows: TGCGCCAGCAGCTTGGGGACAGGGCAGAACTATGGCTACACCTTC.

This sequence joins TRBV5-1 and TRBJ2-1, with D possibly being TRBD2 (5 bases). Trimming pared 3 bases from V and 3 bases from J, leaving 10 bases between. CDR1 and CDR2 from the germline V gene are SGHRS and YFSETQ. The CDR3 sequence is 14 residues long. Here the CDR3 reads CASSSSDFYNEQFF. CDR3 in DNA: TGCGCCAGCAGCTCTTCGGACTTCTACAATGAGCAGTTCTTC.

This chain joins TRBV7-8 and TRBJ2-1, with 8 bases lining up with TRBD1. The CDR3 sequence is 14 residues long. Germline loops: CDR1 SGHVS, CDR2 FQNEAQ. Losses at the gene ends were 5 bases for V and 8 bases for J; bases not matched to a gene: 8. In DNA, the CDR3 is TGTGCCAGCAGCACACCCCAGGGGGCCGATGAGCAGTTCTTC. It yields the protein CASSTPQGADEQFF.

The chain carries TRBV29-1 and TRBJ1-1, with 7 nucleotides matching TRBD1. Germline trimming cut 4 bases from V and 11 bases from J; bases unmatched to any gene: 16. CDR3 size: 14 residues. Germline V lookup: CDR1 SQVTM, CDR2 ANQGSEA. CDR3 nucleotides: TGCAGCGTTGCACCGAGGGACAGTCATTTTGGGGCTTTCTTT. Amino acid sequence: CSVAPRDSHFGAFF.

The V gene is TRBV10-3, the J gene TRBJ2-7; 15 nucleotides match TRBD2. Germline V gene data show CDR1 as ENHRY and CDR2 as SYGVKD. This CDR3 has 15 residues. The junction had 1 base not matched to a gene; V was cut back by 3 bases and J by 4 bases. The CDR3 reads CAISEGTSGGYEQYF. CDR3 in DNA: TGTGCCATCAGTGAAGGGACTAGCGGGGGGTACGAGCAGTACTTC.

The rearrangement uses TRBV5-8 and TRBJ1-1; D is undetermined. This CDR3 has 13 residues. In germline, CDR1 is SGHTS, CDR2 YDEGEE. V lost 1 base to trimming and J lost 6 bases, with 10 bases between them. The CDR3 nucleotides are TGTGCCAGCAGCTTGTTTCCCGGGGCTGAAGCTTTCTTT. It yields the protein CASSLFPGAEAFF.

The CDR3 nucleotides read TGTGCCAGCAGTTCGGACAGGGGTGTGACTGAAGCTTTCTTT. Protein: CASSSDRGVTEAFF. The chain joins TRBV6-5 to TRBJ1-1, with TRBD1 identical over 9 bases. The CDR3 has 14 residues. Trimming removed 4 bases from V and 5 bases from J; junction bases left unmatched: 5. Germline V gene data show CDR1 as MNHEY and CDR2 as SVGAGI.

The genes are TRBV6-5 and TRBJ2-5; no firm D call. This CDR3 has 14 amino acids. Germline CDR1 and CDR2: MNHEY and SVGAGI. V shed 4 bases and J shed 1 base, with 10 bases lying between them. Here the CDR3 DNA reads TGTGCCAGCAGTTTTTTTCTCGGCCAAGAGACCCAGTACTTC. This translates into CASSFFLGQETQYF.

The chain's CDR3 is CASSPTAPGVMNTEAFF. CDR3 nucleotide sequence: TGTGCCAGCTCACCAACGGCCCCAGGGGTCATGAACACTGAAGCTTTCTTT. The gene calls are TRBV18 and TRBJ1-1, with a weak D call TRBD1 (6 bases). V was pared by 2 bases and J by 0 bases, with 16 bases between. CDR1 and CDR2 from the germline V gene are KGHSH and LQKENI. This CDR3 has 17 amino acids.

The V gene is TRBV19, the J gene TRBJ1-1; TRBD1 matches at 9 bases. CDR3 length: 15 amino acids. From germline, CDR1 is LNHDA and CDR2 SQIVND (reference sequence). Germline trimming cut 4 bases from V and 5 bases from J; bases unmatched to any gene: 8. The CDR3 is CASSTYRGRGTEAFF. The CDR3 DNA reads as TGTGCCAGTAGTACTTACAGGGGGCGGGGAACTGAAGCTTTCTTT. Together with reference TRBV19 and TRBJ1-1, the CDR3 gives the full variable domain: DGGITQSPKYLFRKEGQNVTLSCEQNLNHDAMYWYRQDPGQGLRLIYYSQIVNDFQKGDIAEGYSVSREKKESFPLTVTSAQKNPTAFYLCASSTYRGRGTEAFFGQGTRLTVV.

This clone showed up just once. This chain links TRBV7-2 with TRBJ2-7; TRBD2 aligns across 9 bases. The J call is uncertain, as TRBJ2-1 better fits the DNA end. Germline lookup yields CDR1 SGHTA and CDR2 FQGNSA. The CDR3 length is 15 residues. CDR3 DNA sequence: TGTGCCAGCAGCCTGAGCGGGGGGAGTTACAATGAGCAGTTCTTC. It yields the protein CASSLSGGSYNEQFF.

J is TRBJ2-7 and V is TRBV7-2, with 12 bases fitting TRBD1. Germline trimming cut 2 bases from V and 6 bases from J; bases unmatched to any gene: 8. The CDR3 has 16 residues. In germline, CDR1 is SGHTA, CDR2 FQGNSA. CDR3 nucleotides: TGTGCCAGCAGCTTACTCGGGACAGGGGGCTCTCGCGAGCAGTACTTC. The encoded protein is CASSLLGTGGSREQYF.

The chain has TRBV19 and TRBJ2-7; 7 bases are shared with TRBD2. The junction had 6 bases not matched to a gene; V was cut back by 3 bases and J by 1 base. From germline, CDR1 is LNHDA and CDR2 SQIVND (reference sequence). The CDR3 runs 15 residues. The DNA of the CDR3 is TGTGCCAGTAGTATCCCCCGGGGGGAGTCCTACGAGCAGTACTTC. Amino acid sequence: CASSIPRGESYEQYF.

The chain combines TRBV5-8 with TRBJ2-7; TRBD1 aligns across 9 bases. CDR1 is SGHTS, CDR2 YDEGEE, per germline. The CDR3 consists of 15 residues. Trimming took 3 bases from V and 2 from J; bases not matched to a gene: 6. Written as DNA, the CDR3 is TGTGCCAGCAGCTCCCCGGGACAGGGAACCTACGAGCAGTACTTC. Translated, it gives CASSSPGQGTYEQYF.

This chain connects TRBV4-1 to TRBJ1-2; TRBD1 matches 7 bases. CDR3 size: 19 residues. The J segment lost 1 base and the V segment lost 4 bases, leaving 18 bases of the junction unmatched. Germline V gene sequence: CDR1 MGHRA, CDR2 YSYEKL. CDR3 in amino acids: CASSRSQVRVQGGNYGYTF. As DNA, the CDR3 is TGCGCCAGCAGCCGCTCTCAAGTCAGGGTGCAGGGGGGTAACTATGGCTACACCTTC.

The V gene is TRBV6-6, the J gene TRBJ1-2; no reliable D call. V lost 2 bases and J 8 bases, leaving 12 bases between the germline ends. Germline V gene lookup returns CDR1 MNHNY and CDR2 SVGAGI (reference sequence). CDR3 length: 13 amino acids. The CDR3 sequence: CASSYDGARGYTF. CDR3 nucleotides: TGTGCCAGCAGTTACGACGGAGCCCGGGGCTACACCTTC.

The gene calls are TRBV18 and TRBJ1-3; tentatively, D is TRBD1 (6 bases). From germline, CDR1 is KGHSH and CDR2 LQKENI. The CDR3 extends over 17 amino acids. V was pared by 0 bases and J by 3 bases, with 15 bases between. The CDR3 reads CASSPPLGGGDGNTIYF. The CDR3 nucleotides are TGTGCCAGCTCACCACCGCTTGGCGGGGGCGATGGAAACACCATATATTTT.

CDR3 nucleotides: TGTGCCAGCAGCGTAGGGGCTAGCGGGGCCCCCGGGGAGCTGTTTTTT. This codes for CASSVGASGAPGELFF. This chain links TRBV9 with TRBJ2-2; TRBD2 matches at 9 bases. The CDR3 is made up of 16 amino acids. The J segment lost 6 bases and the V segment lost 0 bases, leaving 6 bases of the junction unmatched. CDR1 and CDR2 (germline): SGDLS, YYNGEE.